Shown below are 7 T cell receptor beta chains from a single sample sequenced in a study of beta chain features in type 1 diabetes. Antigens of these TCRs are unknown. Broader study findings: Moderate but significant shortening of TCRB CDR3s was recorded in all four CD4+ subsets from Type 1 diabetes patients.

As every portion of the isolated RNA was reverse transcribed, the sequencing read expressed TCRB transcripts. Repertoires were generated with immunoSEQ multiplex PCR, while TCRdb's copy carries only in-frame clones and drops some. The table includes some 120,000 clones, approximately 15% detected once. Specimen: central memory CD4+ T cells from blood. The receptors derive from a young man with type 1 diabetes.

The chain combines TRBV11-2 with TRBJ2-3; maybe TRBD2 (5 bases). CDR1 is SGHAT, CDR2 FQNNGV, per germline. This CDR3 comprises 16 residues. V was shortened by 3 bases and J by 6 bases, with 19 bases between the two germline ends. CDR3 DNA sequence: TGTGCCAGCAGCTTGCTCCTAGCATCTCACGGGGATACGCAGTATTTT. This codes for CASSLLLASHGDTQYF.

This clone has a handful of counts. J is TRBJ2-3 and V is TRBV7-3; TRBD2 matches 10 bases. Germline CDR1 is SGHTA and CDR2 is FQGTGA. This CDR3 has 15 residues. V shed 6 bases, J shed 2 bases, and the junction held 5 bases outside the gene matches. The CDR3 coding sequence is TGTGCCAGCAGTTCACTAGCGGGGTACACAGATACGCAGTATTTT. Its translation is CASSSLAGYTDTQYF.

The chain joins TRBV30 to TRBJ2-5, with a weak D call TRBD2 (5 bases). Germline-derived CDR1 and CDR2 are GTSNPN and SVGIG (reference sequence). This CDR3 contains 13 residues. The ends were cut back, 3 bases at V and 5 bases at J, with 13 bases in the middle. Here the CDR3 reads CAWRAPGWETQYF. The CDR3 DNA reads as TGTGCCTGGAGGGCCCCGGGGTGGGAGACCCAGTACTTC. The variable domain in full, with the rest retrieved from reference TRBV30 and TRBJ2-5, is SQTIHQWPATLVQPVGSPLSLECTVEGTSNPNLYWYRQAAGRGLQLLFYSVGIGQISSEVPQNLSASRPQDRQFILSSKKLLLSDSGFYLCAWRAPGWETQYFGPGTRLLVL.

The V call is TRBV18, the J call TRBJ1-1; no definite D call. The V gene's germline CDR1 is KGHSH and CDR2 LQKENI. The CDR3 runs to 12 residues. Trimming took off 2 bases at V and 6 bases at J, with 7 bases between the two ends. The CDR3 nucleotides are TGTGCCAGCTCACCAGAAGTCTCTGAAGCTTTCTTT. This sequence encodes CASSPEVSEAFF.

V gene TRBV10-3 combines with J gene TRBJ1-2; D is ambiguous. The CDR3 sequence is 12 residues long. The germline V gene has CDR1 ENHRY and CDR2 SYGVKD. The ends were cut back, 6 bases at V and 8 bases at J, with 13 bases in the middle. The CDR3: CAISGLAIGYTF. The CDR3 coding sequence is TGTGCCATCAGCGGGCTCGCAATCGGCTACACCTTC.

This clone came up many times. The CDR3 reads CAWSLQGAQPQHF. The CDR3 nucleotides are TGTGCCTGGAGTCTACAGGGGGCACAGCCCCAGCATTTT. J is TRBJ1-5 and V is TRBV30; 9 bases agree with TRBD1. Germline V gives CDR1 GTSNPN, CDR2 SVGIG (reference sequence). The V and J ends lost 2 bases and 7 bases, in that order; junction bases with no gene match: 3. This CDR3 contains 13 residues.

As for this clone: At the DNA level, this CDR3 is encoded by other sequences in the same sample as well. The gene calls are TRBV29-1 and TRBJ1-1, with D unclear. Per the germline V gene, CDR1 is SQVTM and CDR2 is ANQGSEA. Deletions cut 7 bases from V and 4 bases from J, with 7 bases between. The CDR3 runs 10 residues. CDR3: CSGGGTEAFF. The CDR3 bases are TGCAGCGGAGGAGGCACTGAAGCTTTCTTT. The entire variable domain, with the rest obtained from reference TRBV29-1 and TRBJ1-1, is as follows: SAVISQKPSRDICQRGTSLTIQCQVDSQVTMMFWYRQQPGQSLTLIATANQGSEATYESGFVIDKFPISRPNLTFSTLTVSNMSPEDSSIYLCSGGGTEAFFGQGTRLTVV.